This passage covers 14 T cell receptor beta chains from one sample sequenced in a study of CD8+CD57+ T cells in acquired aplastic anemia. The TCR beta profiling, which covered VDJ combination and CDR3 sequence, was carried out using genomic DNA as the template. TCRdb analysed the reads with MiXCR anew, one entry per CDR3 protein. The table lists roughly 58,000 distinct CDR3 sequences, about 50% of them singletons, with 2% to 2.5% in the top ten. Input material: sorted CD4+, CD8+, or CD8+CD57+ T cells (not recorded which) from PBMCs. The source is a human donor in good health, serving as a control.

The table lists this clonotype with many counts. The chain's CDR3 is CASSESVKDSYEQYF. The CDR3 nucleotides read TGTGCCAGCAGTGAATCGGTGAAGGACTCCTACGAGCAGTACTTC. J is TRBJ2-7 and V is TRBV25-1; D call uncertain. Looked up from germline, CDR1 is MGHDK and CDR2 is SYGVNS. The CDR3 has 15 amino acids. Between the trimmed V and J ends, which lost 1 base and 0 bases, there was a span of 10 bases.

Judged by abundance, this clonotype is medium-sized (0.01 to 0.1%). This rearrangement joins TRBV2 to TRBJ2-2; D not certain. V lost 6 bases to trimming and J lost 6 bases, with 11 bases between them. CDR1 is SNHLY, CDR2 FYNNEI, per germline. The CDR3 spans 13 residues. The CDR3 DNA reads TGTGCCAGCAGCGGCGACCGTCCCGGGGAGCTGTTTTTT. Translation gives CASSGDRPGELFF.

About this clonotype: A junction boundary mismatches the germline segment, possibly from a read error. The chain has TRBV29-1 and TRBJ1-5; D gene ambiguous. The CDR3 runs 13 residues. Germline V gene data show CDR1 as SQVTM and CDR2 as ANQGSEA. CDR3 protein: CSVEGRVGQPQHF. Written as DNA, the CDR3 is TGCAGCGTAGAAGGGAGGGTGGGTCAGCCCCAGCATTTT.

The rearrangement links TRBV15 to TRBJ2-7; D gene ambiguous. Trimming cost V 0 bases and J 7 bases, with 13 bases left between them. The CDR3 covers 14 residues. Germline V gene lookup returns CDR1 LNHNV and CDR2 YYDKDF (reference sequence). CDR3 DNA sequence: TGTGCCACCAGCAGAGATGTGAGCCTGGTTGAGCAGTACTTC. Amino acids: CATSRDVSLVEQYF. The entire variable domain, with the rest obtained from reference TRBV15 and TRBJ2-7, is as follows: DAMVIQNPRYQVTQFGKPVTLSCSQTLNHNVMYWYQQKSSQAPKLLFHYYDKDFNNEADTPDNFQSRRPNTSFCFLDIRSPGLGDTAMYLCATSRDVSLVEQYFGPGTRLTVT.

This clonotype has only one observation. This sequence joins TRBV7-8 and TRBJ1-2, with TRBD1 as a possible D gene (5 bases). The V gene's germline CDR1 is SGHVS and CDR2 FQNEAQ. The length of the CDR3 is 17 residues. V lost 0 bases, J lost 3 bases, and 17 bases lay in between. This chain's CDR3 is CASSLASSPGWDYGYTF. The CDR3 coding sequence is TGTGCCAGCAGCTTAGCCTCAAGCCCAGGGTGGGACTATGGCTACACCTTC. The full variable domain, in which reference TRBV7-8 and TRBJ1-2 provide the parts outside the CDR3, is GAGVSQSPRYKVAKRGQDVALRCDPISGHVSLFWYQQALGQGPEFLTYFQNEAQLDKSGLPSDRFFAERPEGSVSTLKIQRTQQEDSAVYLCASSLASSPGWDYGYTFGSGTRLTVV.

The CDR3 DNA is TGTGCCAGTATGGCGGTTAATGGGGTCGCCCAGCATTTT. It is translated as CASMAVNGVAQHF. This sequence joins TRBV19 and TRBJ1-5, with D unclear. This CDR3 region has 13 residues. Between the trimmed V and J ends, which lost 7 bases and 11 bases, there was a span of 18 bases. Germline V gene sequence: CDR1 LNHDA, CDR2 SQIVND (reference sequence).

This clonotype was seen at least ten times. The rearrangement uses TRBV15 and TRBJ1-1; a possible D gene is TRBD1 (5 bases). With 0 bases removed from V and 4 bases from J, the gap between germline ends came to 12 bases. This CDR3 is built from 15 residues. Germline V gives CDR1 LNHNV, CDR2 YYDKDF (reference sequence). The CDR3 coding sequence is TGTGCCACCAGCAGAGAGGGGGTGAAGGGCACTGAAGCTTTCTTT. Translated, it gives CATSREGVKGTEAFF.

Points on this clonotype: Since the CDR3 does not end with the conserved phenylalanine or tryptophan, this likely comes from a read error. The limits of the CDR3 on the DNA are not certain, so only TCRdb's listed CDR3 is given. The chain uses TRBV7-2 and TRBJ2-6. Germline V lookup: CDR1 SGHTA, CDR2 FQGNSA. Termini included, the CDR3 measures 8 amino acids. The CDR3 sequence is CASSPRTS.

V is TRBV10-1 and J is TRBJ1-6, with unresolved D. The CDR3 has 13 amino acids. Germline CDR1 is WNHNN and CDR2 is SYGVQD (reference sequence). V lost 4 bases and J 8 bases, leaving 9 bases between the germline ends. As DNA, the CDR3 is TGCGCCAGCAGTGCCGGACCTTATTCACCCCTCCACTTT. Its protein product is CASSAGPYSPLHF.

This clonotype was counted ten times or more. This chain connects TRBV2 to TRBJ2-1; a possible D gene is TRBD2 (5 bases). Germline V CDR1 and CDR2: SNHLY, FYNNEI. CDR3 length equals 15 residues. Trimming took off 10 bases at V and 2 bases at J, with 18 bases between the two ends. The CDR3 sequence: CAIARRATTYNEQFF. The DNA for the CDR3 is TGTGCCATCGCCCGGCGGGCGACTACCTACAATGAGCAGTTCTTC.

The genes are TRBV19 and TRBJ2-5, with a possible D match to TRBD1 (5 bases). Germline V gives CDR1 LNHDA, CDR2 SQIVND (reference sequence). The CDR3 has 12 amino acids. Trimming left V 5 bases short and J 5 bases short, with 9 bases between. CDR3 DNA sequence: TGTGCCAGTAGTGGGGCGTGGGAGACCCAGTACTTC. The encoded protein is CASSGAWETQYF.

The V call is TRBV15, the J call TRBJ1-5; 10 nucleotides match TRBD1. V lost 0 bases and J lost 1; bases outside the gene matches: 12. This CDR3 region has 20 residues. Per germline, CDR1 LNHNV and CDR2 YYDKDF (reference sequence). The CDR3 DNA follows: TGTGCCACCAGCAGAGATAAGAGGGACAGGGGTCCTGGGAGCAATCAGCCCCAGCATTTT. Its translation: CATSRDKRDRGPGSNQPQHF.

In this sample, this clonotype turned up many times. The genes are TRBV5-1 and TRBJ1-1; no clear D gene. The CDR3 consists of 15 residues. V lost 4 bases and J lost 7, with 20 bases in between. Germline CDR1 reads SGHRS; CDR2 reads YFSETQ. CDR3 coding DNA: TGCGCCAGCAGCCCTCCGGAGCCCGTTGGTGATGAAGCTTTCTTT. Its translation is CASSPPEPVGDEAFF.

The CDR3 DNA reads TGTGCCAGCAGCTTCGGGCTGGGAGCTTTCTTT. This encodes CASSFGLGAFF. V is TRBV7-9 and J is TRBJ1-1; no definite D call. There are 11 residues in the CDR3. Trimming removed 3 bases at V and 10 bases at J, with 9 bases between. Germline CDR1 and CDR2: SEHNR and FQNEAQ (reference sequence).